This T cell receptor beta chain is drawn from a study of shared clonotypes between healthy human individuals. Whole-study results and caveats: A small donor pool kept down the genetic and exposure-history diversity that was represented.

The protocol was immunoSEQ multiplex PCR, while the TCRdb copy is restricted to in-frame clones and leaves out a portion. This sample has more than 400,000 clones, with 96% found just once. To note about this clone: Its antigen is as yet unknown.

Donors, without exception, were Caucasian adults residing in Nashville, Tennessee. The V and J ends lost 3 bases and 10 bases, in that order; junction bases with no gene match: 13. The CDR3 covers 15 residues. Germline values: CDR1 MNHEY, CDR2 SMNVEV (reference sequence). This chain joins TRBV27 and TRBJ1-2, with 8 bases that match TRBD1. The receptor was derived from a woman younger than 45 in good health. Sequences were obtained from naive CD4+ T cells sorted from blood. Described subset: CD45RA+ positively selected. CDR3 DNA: TGTGCCAGCAGTTTTTTACAGGGGGTATATGGTGCCTACACCTTC. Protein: CASSFLQGVYGAYTF.